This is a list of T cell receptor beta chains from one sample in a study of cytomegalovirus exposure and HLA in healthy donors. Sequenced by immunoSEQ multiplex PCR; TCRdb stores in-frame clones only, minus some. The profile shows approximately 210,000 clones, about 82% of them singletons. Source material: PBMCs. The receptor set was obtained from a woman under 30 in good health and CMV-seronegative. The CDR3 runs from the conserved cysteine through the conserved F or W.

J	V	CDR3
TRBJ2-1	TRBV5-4	CASSLRTTRGNEQFF
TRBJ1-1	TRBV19	CASSINEFWTEAFF
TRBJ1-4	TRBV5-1	CASSLVGTRDEKLFF
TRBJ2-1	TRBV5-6	CASRSERDAYNEQFF
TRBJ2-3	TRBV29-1	CSNTGSTDTQYF
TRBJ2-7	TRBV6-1	CASTAVYEQYF
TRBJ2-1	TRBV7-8	CASSPHGGYNEQFF
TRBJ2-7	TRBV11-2	CASSLDAEYEQYF
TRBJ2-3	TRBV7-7	CASSSGRGGLADTQYF
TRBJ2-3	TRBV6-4	CASSEGGGTDTQYF
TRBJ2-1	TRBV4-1	CASSQVALAVYNEQFF
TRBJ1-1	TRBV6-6	CASSYSSQGAGTEAFF
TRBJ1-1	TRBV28	CASSPSGNTEAFF
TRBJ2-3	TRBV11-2	CASSPWPDTQYF
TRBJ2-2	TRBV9	CASSDRDAGGRTGELFF
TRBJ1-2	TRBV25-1	CASSVPGFGYTF
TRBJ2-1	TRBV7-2	CASSFPNRGNEQFF
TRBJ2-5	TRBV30	CAWSVLLETQYF
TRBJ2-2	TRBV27	CASSLSLAGNTGELFF
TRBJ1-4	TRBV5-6	CASSLAGGVINEKLFF
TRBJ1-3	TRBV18	CASSPPDRARGNTIYF
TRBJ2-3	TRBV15	CATSRHSGLRKSTDTQYF
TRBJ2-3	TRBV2	CASSEALRGSDTQYF
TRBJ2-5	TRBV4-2	CASSQEGGEETQYF
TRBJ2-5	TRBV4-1	CASSQWASGGGETQYF
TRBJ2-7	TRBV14	CASSHAGRYEQYF
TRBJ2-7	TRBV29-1	CSVRGLAGSAYEQYF
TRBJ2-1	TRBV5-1	CASNILGLELYNEQFF
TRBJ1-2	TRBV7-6	CASSANRDYGYTF
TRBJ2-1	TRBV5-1	CASSFINPADYNEQFF
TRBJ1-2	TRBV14	CASSHTIGTTHYGYTF
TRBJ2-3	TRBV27	CASSLRAGFSTDTQYF
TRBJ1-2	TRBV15	CATSPRKRDSGYTF
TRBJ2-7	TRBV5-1	CASSLDQDFSYEQYF
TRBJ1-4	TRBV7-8	CASSLEAWQWNEKLFF